Presented here are 24 T cell receptor beta chains from one specimen sequenced in a study of blood T cells in healthy people across ages. A second PCR of about 7 to 12 cycles used a sample-barcoded 5' primer and a J-beta primer mix. TCRdb recomputed calls from the 5' RACE reads with MiXCR, one row per CDR3 protein. The top ten clones hold roughly 15% of a sample with about 700,000 distinct CDR3 sequences, about 30% of them seen once. Material: blood. The source of these receptors is a woman older than 75 in good health.

CDR3 nucleotides: TGTGCCAGCAGTTACTCCCGAGGACAGACTAGCAATCAGCCCCAGCATTTT. Amino acid sequence: CASSYSRGQTSNQPQHF. The chain is built from TRBV6-2 or TRBV6-3 and TRBJ1-5; weak D call: TRBD1 (6 bases). The CDR3 loop spans 17 amino acids. Trimming took 0 bases from V and 0 from J, leaving 12 bases between them. Germline loops: CDR1 MNHEY, CDR2 SVGEGT.

Points on this clonotype: Just one base apart from a much larger clone, this may be a read error. The V and J genes are TRBV30 and TRBJ2-1; D may be TRBD1 (5 bases). Germline CDR1 is GTSNPN and CDR2 is SVGIG (reference sequence). The CDR3 totals 16 residues. The CDR3 spells CAWSVGRHSSYNKQFF. CDR3 DNA sequence: TGTGCCTGGAGTGTGGGGCGGCATAGCTCCTACAATAAGCAGTTCTTC.

This clonotype was seen many times. The CDR3: CASSLRDHGRDTQYF. CDR3 DNA sequence: TGCGCCAGCAGCCTCCGGGACCACGGAAGGGATACGCAGTATTTT. The V and J genes are TRBV5-1 and TRBJ2-3; TRBD1 or TRBD2 may be the D gene (5 bases each). Trimming pared 4 bases from V and 6 bases from J, leaving 18 bases between. The CDR3 sequence is 15 residues long. Germline CDR1 SGHRS, CDR2 YFSETQ.

Ten or more counts support this clonotype. The chain joins TRBV7-2 to TRBJ2-7; 9 bases map to TRBD2. CDR1 is SGHTA, CDR2 FQGNSA, per germline. V lost 5 bases and J lost 3; bases outside the gene matches: 17. The CDR3 runs to 18 residues. The CDR3 DNA follows: TGTGCCAGCAGCCCCTCAGGGTATGAGACTAGCGGATACTACGAGCAGTACTTC. This encodes CASSPSGYETSGYYEQYF.

This clonotype showed up many times. V is TRBV5-5 and J is TRBJ1-2; D is unresolved. Trimming stripped 1 base from V and 6 bases from J, with 10 bases between. The length of the CDR3 is 13 residues. Looked up from germline, CDR1 is SGHKS and CDR2 is YYEKEE (reference sequence). CDR3 coding DNA: TGTGCCAGCAGCTTGTTGCCAGAACATGGCTACACCTTC. Protein product: CASSLLPEHGYTF.

At least ten counts were recorded for this clonotype. V usage is TRBV3-1 and J usage is TRBJ2-5, with TRBD2 identical over 7 bases. CDR3 length: 13 residues. Germline V gene data show CDR1 as LGHDT and CDR2 as YNNKEL (reference sequence). V trimming: 1 base; J trimming: 5 bases; junction bases outside the gene matches: 1. The chain's CDR3 is CASSQAAGETQYF. CDR3 coding DNA: TGTGCCAGCAGCCAAGCAGCGGGGGAGACCCAGTACTTC.

This clonotype was recorded many times. This chain links TRBV5-1 with TRBJ1-1; a possible D gene is TRBD1 (5 bases). The germline V gene encodes CDR1 SGHRS and CDR2 YFSETQ. The CDR3 has 14 residues. Trimming took off 0 bases at V and 1 base at J, with 7 bases between the two ends. DNA of the CDR3: TGCGCCAGCAGCTTGGGACAGAGGAACACTGAAGCTTTCTTT. Protein sequence: CASSLGQRNTEAFF.

This sequence joins TRBV27 and TRBJ2-7; unclear D gene. The V end was cut by 3 bases, the J end by 0 bases, with 9 bases between. This CDR3 is 14 amino acids long. Germline lookup yields CDR1 MNHEY and CDR2 SMNVEV (reference sequence). In DNA form, the CDR3 reads TGTGCCAGCAGTTTTACCTATAGCTCCTACGAGCAGTACTTC. Amino acid sequence: CASSFTYSSYEQYF.

This clonotype was counted at least ten times. V gene TRBV20-1 combines with J gene TRBJ2-5; the D gene is possibly TRBD2 (7 bases). Germline lookup yields CDR1 DFQATT and CDR2 SNEGSKA (reference sequence). V was shortened by 2 bases and J by 1 base, with 11 bases between the two germline ends. There are 14 residues in the CDR3. CDR3 residues: CSARRGAFQETQYF. CDR3 coding DNA: TGCAGTGCTAGACGGGGGGCCTTCCAAGAGACCCAGTACTTC.

This clonotype was counted many times. The gene calls are TRBV3-1 and TRBJ2-5; TRBD2 aligns across 8 bases. The trim removed 1 base at V and 3 bases at J, leaving 10 bases unmatched. Per the germline V gene, CDR1 is LGHDT and CDR2 is YNNKEL (reference sequence). The CDR3 totals 17 residues. CDR3 sequence: CASSQVRGGLGEETQYF. The CDR3 DNA follows: TGTGCCAGCAGCCAAGTTCGGGGGGGCTTGGGGGAAGAGACCCAGTACTTC.

This clonotype was observed a handful of times. A read error is possible here, since a much larger clone lies one base away. The V gene is TRBV7-3, the J gene TRBJ2-5; D is unresolved. In germline, CDR1 is SGHTA, CDR2 FQGTGA. This CDR3 is built from 13 residues. V was trimmed by 3 bases and J by 11 bases, leaving 16 bases between them. Written as DNA, the CDR3 is TGTGCCAGCAGCTTGTTAAGCTACAATGAGCAGTACTTC. Amino acids: CASSLLSYNEQYF.

This clonotype was seen repeatedly, ten times or more. This chain uses TRBV6-2 or TRBV6-3 with TRBJ2-7; the D gene could be TRBD1 or TRBD2 (5 bases each). The V gene's germline CDR1 is MNHEY and CDR2 SVGEGT. Trimming pared 7 bases from V and 2 bases from J, leaving 18 bases between. This CDR3 comprises 15 residues. The CDR3 here is CASTSFGWGTYEQYF. For the CDR3, the DNA is TGTGCCAGCACAAGCTTCGGATGGGGGACCTACGAGCAGTACTTC.

In its sample, this clonotype was seen a few times. Since a much larger clone is just one base distant, this may be a read error. The chain employs TRBV7-8 and TRBJ1-1, with D perhaps matching TRBD1 (6 bases). Germline V CDR1 and CDR2: SGHVS, FQNEAQ. The CDR3 has 15 amino acids. CDR3 bases: TGTGCCGGCAGCTTAGGTCAGGGGATGAACACTGAAGCTTTCTTT. Amino acids: CAGSLGQGMNTEAFF.

Turning to this clonotype: Possible read error: a much larger clone is one base away. This chain links TRBV6-6 with TRBJ1-2; no definite D call. CDR1 and CDR2 (germline): MNHNY, SVGAGI (reference sequence). V was cut by 8 bases and J by 7 bases, with 14 bases left in between. The CDR3 is 12 residues long. In DNA form, the CDR3 reads TGTGCCAGCCGTGGACGGGGAACTGGCTACACCTTC. As protein: CASRGRGTGYTF.

V is TRBV20-1 and J is TRBJ1-1, with 8 bases aligning to TRBD1. This CDR3 contains 14 residues. With 0 bases clipped from V and 5 bases from J, the junction kept 5 bases outside the gene matches. Looked up from germline, CDR1 is DFQATT and CDR2 is SNEGSKA (reference sequence). CDR3 residues: CSARDTGGSTEAFF. Written as DNA, the CDR3 is TGCAGTGCTAGAGATACAGGGGGGTCTACTGAAGCTTTCTTT.

Notes on this clonotype: It may be a read error: a sequence one base away is much more abundant. The V gene is TRBV12-3 or TRBV12-4, the J gene TRBJ1-6; 8 bases fit TRBD1. There are 14 residues in the CDR3. As DNA, the CDR3 is TGTACCAGCAGGTGGGACAGGTCTCATTCACCCCTCCACTTT. Protein: CTSRWDRSHSPLHF.

Notes on this clonotype: A much larger clonotype is one base distant, so this may be a read error. The chain joins TRBV7-9 to TRBJ1-6; D perhaps matches TRBD1 (5 bases). Trimming pared 4 bases from V and 7 bases from J, leaving 11 bases between. The germline V gene encodes CDR1 SEHNR and CDR2 FQNEAQ (reference sequence). This CDR3 has 14 residues. The CDR3, as DNA: TGTGCCAGCAGCTGGGACTCAGAGAATTCACCCCTCCACTTT. This sequence encodes CASSWDSENSPLHF. Full variable domain (rest looked up from reference TRBV7-9 and TRBJ1-6): DTGVSQNPRHKITKRGQNVTFRCDPISEHNRLYWYRQTLGQGPEFLTYFQNEAQLEKSRLLSDRFSAERPKGSFSTLEIQRTEQGDSAMYLCASSWDSENSPLHFGNGTRLTVT.

The chain employs TRBV12-3 or TRBV12-4 and TRBJ2-3; the match to TRBD2 covers 9 bases. V lost 7 bases to trimming and J lost 4 bases; unmatched junction nucleotides: 6. The CDR3 has 14 residues. CDR3 coding DNA: TGTGCCAGCACCTGGGCGGGGGGGCCAGATACGCAGTATTTT. This codes for CASTWAGGPDTQYF.

V usage is TRBV20-1 and J usage is TRBJ2-3, with D maybe TRBD1 (6 bases). V lost 6 bases and J 2 bases, leaving 15 bases between the germline ends. Germline V lookup: CDR1 DFQATT, CDR2 SNEGSKA (reference sequence). This CDR3 spans 14 amino acids. CDR3 amino acids: CSARRDIHTDTQYF. The CDR3 DNA is TGCAGTGCCCGCCGGGACATACACACAGATACGCAGTATTTT.

This clonotype has a count of ten or more. CDR3 protein: CASSPRQGHNSPLHF. DNA for the CDR3: TGTGCCAGCAGCCCCCGGCAGGGACATAATTCACCCCTCCACTTT. The V call is TRBV9, the J call TRBJ1-6; perhaps TRBD1 as D (5 bases). Germline CDR1 is SGDLS and CDR2 is YYNGEE. This CDR3 has 15 amino acids. V was shortened by 4 bases and J by 5 bases, with 13 bases between the two germline ends.

This clonotype was detected a few times. V and J are TRBV20-1 and TRBJ1-1, with D uncertain. V was clipped by 0 bases and J by 2 bases, with 10 bases between them. CDR3 size: 14 residues. CDR1 and CDR2 from the germline V gene are DFQATT and SNEGSKA (reference sequence). In DNA, the CDR3 is TGCAGTGCTAGAGATTTTCGGCTAAACACTGAAGCTTTCTTT. It yields the protein CSARDFRLNTEAFF.

There are many counts of this clonotype. V gene TRBV7-2 combines with J gene TRBJ1-2; 8 bases align to TRBD1. CDR1 and CDR2 from the germline V gene are SGHTA and FQGNSA. The CDR3 extends over 13 amino acids. V was pared by 4 bases and J by 9 bases, with 7 bases of the junction left unmatched. CDR3 sequence (DNA): TGTGCCAGCAGCTCCGGGACAGGAGGACGCTACACCTTC. Residues: CASSSGTGGRYTF.

This clonotype was recorded at least ten times. This chain joins TRBV12-3 or TRBV12-4 and TRBJ1-2; D unclear. The CDR3 runs 13 residues. The V end lost 3 bases, the J end lost 7 bases, and 12 bases lay between the germline ends. The CDR3 reads CASSLQSFGGYTF. The CDR3, as DNA: TGTGCCAGCAGTTTGCAGTCCTTCGGTGGCTACACCTTC.

In this sample, this clonotype turned up many times. This chain joins TRBV7-6 and TRBJ1-5; D gene unclear. With 2 bases removed from V and 7 bases from J, the gap between germline ends came to 9 bases. The germline V gene encodes CDR1 SGHVS and CDR2 FNYEAQ. This CDR3 is 13 amino acids long. The DNA of the CDR3 is TGTGCCAGCAGCTTATACTTGGACCAGCCCCAGCATTTT. Its protein product is CASSLYLDQPQHF.